Listed below are T cell receptor beta chains from one sample, sequenced in a study of PD-1 blockade in classical Hodgkin lymphoma. Method: immunoSEQ multiplex PCR; TCRdb's copy keeps in-frame clones and lacks some. Of about 9,700 clones listed, around 72% are singletons. Sequencing used CD4+ T cells from blood, obtained before the fourth cycle of nivolumab. These receptors all stem from a human donor with classical Hodgkin lymphoma. Each CDR3 is given with its conserved first and last residue. The D gene is left open where the match is weak. Clone size is not always given. Where it is, it says once, few, many or a class for expanded clones.

V	J	D	size	length	DNA	CDR3
TRBV28	TRBJ2-5	NA	NA	17	TGTGCCAGCAGTCCCCTTGGGGTGGCGGCCCCCCAAGAGACCCAGTACTTC	CASSPLGVAAPQETQYF
TRBV6-5	TRBJ1-2	TRBD1	NA	14	TGTGCCAGCAGTCCCGGACAGGGGGTATGGGGCTACACCTTC	CASSPGQGVWGYTF
TRBV7-9	TRBJ1-5	TRBD1	few	15	TGTGCCAGCAGCTTAACAGGGACAGGGGGACAGCCCCAGCATTTT	CASSLTGTGGQPQHF
TRBV29-1	TRBJ2-3	NA	NA	10	TGCAGCGTTGAGGAGGCTCCGCAGTATTTT	CSVEEAPQYF
TRBV5-5	TRBJ2-2	TRBD1	NA	17	TGTGCCAGCAACCGAGGGACAGCCGATATTCTCACCGGGGAGCTGTTTTTT	CASNRGTADILTGELFF
TRBV29-1	TRBJ1-5	NA	NA	12	TGCAGCGCGGGGGGGGCGAATCAGCCCCAGCATTTT	CSAGGANQPQHF
TRBV7-2	TRBJ2-5	NA	NA	13	TGTGCCAGCAGCCCGGCCCCTGAAGAGACCCAGTACTTC	CASSPAPEETQYF
TRBV2	TRBJ2-1	TRBD2	NA	14	TGTGCCAGCCGGAGACTAGCGGGAGCGGGTGAGCAGTTCTTC	CASRRLAGAGEQFF
TRBV6-1	TRBJ1-6	NA	NA	16	TGTGCCAGCAGTGAAGGGGTGGGCGCCTATAATTCACCCCTCCACTTT	CASSEGVGAYNSPLHF
TRBV5-5	TRBJ2-5	NA	NA	14	TGTGCCAGCAGCTTGGTCAGGGGCCAAGAGACCCAGTACTTC	CASSLVRGQETQYF
TRBV5-1	TRBJ2-3	NA	NA	14	TGCGCCAGCAGCTCGGGGGACCGCACAGATACGCAGTATTTT	CASSSGDRTDTQYF
TRBV27	TRBJ2-6	TRBD1	few	15	TGTGCCCCTGGGACAGGGGTCTCTGGGGCCAACGTCCTGACTTTC	CAPGTGVSGANVLTF
TRBV2	TRBJ2-1	NA	NA	15	TGTGCCAGCAGTGAAGAGTCAGGGCTATACAATGAGCAGTTCTTC	CASSEESGLYNEQFF